The 8 T cell receptor beta chains reported below all come from one sample, sequenced in a study of blood T cell repertoires in COVID-19. Measured with immunoSEQ multiplex PCR; TCRdb has only the in-frame clones, and not every one. The sample carries some 190,000 clones, around nine tenths recorded once. Sequencing used peripheral blood. Receptors originate from a human donor in a cohort sampled during active COVID-19.

This clone was counted between two and nine times. The chain combines TRBV19 with TRBJ2-7; 8 nucleotides align to TRBD1. The germline V gene has CDR1 LNHDA and CDR2 SQIVND (reference sequence). V trimming: 6 bases; J trimming: 1 base; junction bases outside the gene matches: 5. There are 14 residues in the CDR3. The CDR3 nucleotides are TGTGCCAGTAGAGGACAGGGTGTGTCCTACGAGCAGTACTTC. It codes for CASRGQGVSYEQYF.

This rearrangement joins TRBV7-9 to TRBJ2-7; D might be TRBD2 (5 bases). Between the trimmed V and J ends, which lost 0 bases and 5 bases, there was a span of 8 bases. This CDR3 has 13 amino acids. The germline gives CDR1 SEHNR, CDR2 FQNEAQ (reference sequence). The chain's CDR3 is CASSLARGNEQYF. In DNA form, the CDR3 reads TGTGCCAGCAGCTTAGCGAGAGGGAACGAGCAGTACTTC.

V and J are TRBV4-3 and TRBJ1-2; TRBD1 might be the D (5 bases). Trimming cost V 0 bases and J 4 bases, with 9 bases left between them. Germline CDR1 is LGHNA and CDR2 is YSLEER. This CDR3 has 14 amino acids. The DNA of the CDR3 is TGCGCCAGCAGCCAAGATCCCCAGGGCTATGGCTACACCTTC. It specifies CASSQDPQGYGYTF.

V gene TRBV27 combines with J gene TRBJ2-3, with 10 positions matching TRBD2. CDR1 and CDR2 from the germline V gene are MNHEY and SMNVEV (reference sequence). The CDR3 totals 16 residues. V gave up 0 bases and J gave up 0 bases; unmatched junction bases: 0. The CDR3 loop reads CASSLSTSGSTDTQYF. The CDR3 DNA reads as TGTGCCAGCAGTTTATCGACTAGCGGGAGCACAGATACGCAGTATTTT.

J is TRBJ2-7 and V is TRBV6-5; 9 nucleotides line up with TRBD1. CDR3 length: 13 amino acids. J gave up 2 bases and V 10 bases, and 6 bases lay outside the gene matches. Germline lookup yields CDR1 MNHEY and CDR2 SVGAGI. CDR3 loop: CATRTGETYEQYF. The CDR3 DNA sequence: TGTGCCACCAGGACAGGGGAGACCTACGAGCAGTACTTC.

Regarding this clone: Distinct nucleotide sequences in the sample also encode this CDR3. The rearrangement uses TRBV7-9 and TRBJ2-1; 9 nucleotides align to TRBD2. The germline V gene has CDR1 SEHNR and CDR2 FQNEAQ (reference sequence). The CDR3 is 15 residues long. Unmatched junction bases numbered 6, after V lost 5 bases and J lost 4 bases. The CDR3 DNA follows: TGTGCCAGCAGCCGGGGACTAGCAGATTACAATGAGCAGTTCTTC. It yields the protein CASSRGLADYNEQFF.

V gene TRBV23-1 combines with J gene TRBJ1-5; D call uncertain. TRBV23-1 is assigned to the ORF class and has an uncertain function. V shed 0 bases and J shed 7 bases, with 13 bases lying between them. The CDR3 length is 15 residues. In DNA form, the CDR3 reads TGCGCCAGCAGTCAATCGGTCCTACCGAGCCAGCCCCAGCATTTT. Translating it yields CASSQSVLPSQPQHF.

This chain links TRBV11-2 with TRBJ2-7; TRBD2 matches at 9 bases. Trimming at V came to 5 bases and at J to 0 bases, leaving 8 bases not matched to a gene. There are 16 residues in the CDR3. CDR1 is SGHAT, CDR2 FQNNGV, per germline. CDR3 amino acids: CASSPQTSGSSYEQYF. CDR3 bases: TGTGCCAGCAGCCCCCAGACTAGCGGTTCCTCCTACGAGCAGTACTTC.